This T cell receptor beta chain was identified in a study of regulatory T cells in long-lasting Graves disease. Regarding time point: persistent/refractory GD, antithyroid drugs over 5 years with positive TRAb. The TCR library was made from RNA extracted from PBMCs. Combining iRepertoire HTBI primers with Arm-PCR of CDR3 regions, the authors built TCR beta libraries. TCRdb reanalysed the multiplex PCR reads using MiXCR and keeps one entry per CDR3 protein. The sample records approximately 470,000 distinct CDR3 sequences, around 20% being singletons. Germline loops: CDR1 MNHEY, CDR2 SVGEGT. CDR3 length: 11 amino acids. Between the trimmed V and J ends, which lost 8 bases and 5 bases, there was a span of 10 bases.

The origin of this receptor is a female donor with Graves disease. This chain uses TRBV6-2 or TRBV6-3 with TRBJ2-7; maybe TRBD1 (6 bases). The sample was peripheral blood mononuclear cells (PBMCs), taken when the disease was refractory, from a patient treated with antithyroid drugs. The CDR3 loop is CASYGGDEQYF. In nucleotides, the CDR3 is TGTGCCAGCTATGGGGGCGACGAGCAGTACTTC.